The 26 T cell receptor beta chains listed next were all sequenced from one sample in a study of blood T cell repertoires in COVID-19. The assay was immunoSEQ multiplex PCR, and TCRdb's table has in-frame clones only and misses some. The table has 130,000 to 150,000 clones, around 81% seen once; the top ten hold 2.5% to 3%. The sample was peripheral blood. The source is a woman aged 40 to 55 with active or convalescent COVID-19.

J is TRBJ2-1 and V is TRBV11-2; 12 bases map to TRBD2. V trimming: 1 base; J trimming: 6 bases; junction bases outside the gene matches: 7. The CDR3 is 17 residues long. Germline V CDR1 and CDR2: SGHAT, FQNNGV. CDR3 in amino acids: CASSLGRLAGVSNEQFF. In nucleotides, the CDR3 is TGTGCCAGCAGCTTAGGGAGACTAGCGGGAGTCTCCAATGAGCAGTTCTTC.

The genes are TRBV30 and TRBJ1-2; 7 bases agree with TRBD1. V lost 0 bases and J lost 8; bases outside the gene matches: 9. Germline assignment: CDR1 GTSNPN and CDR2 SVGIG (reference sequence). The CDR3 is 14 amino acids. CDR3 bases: TGTGCCTGGAGTGTACACGGACAGGCGTACGGCTACACCTTC. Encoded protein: CAWSVHGQAYGYTF.

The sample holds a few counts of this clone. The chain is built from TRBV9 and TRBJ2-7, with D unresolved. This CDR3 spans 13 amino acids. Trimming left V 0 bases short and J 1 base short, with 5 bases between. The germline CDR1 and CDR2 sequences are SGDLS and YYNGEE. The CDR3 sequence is CASSVGASYEQYF. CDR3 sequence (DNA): TGTGCCAGCAGCGTAGGGGCTTCCTACGAGCAGTACTTC.

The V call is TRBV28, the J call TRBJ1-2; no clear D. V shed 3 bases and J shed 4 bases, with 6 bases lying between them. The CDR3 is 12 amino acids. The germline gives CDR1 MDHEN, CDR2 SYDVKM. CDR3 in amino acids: CASSFSVYGYTF. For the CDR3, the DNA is TGTGCCAGCAGTTTCTCGGTCTATGGCTACACCTTC.

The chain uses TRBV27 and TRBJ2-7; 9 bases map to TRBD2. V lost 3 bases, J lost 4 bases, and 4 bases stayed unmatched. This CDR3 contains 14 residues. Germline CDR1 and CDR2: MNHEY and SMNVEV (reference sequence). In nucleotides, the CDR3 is TGTGCCAGCAGTTTCGTAGCGGGAGCGTACGAGCAGTACTTC. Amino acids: CASSFVAGAYEQYF.

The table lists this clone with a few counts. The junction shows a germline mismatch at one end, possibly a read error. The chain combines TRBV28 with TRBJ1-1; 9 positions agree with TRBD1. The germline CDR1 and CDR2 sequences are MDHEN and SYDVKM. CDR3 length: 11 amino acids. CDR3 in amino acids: CLDRGTTEAFF. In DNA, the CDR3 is TGCCTTGACAGGGGGACCACTGAAGCTTTCTTT.

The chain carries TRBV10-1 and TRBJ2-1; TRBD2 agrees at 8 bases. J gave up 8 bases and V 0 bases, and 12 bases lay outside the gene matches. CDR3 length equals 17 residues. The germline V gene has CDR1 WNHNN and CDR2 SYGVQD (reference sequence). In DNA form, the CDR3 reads TGCGCCAGCAGTGAGTCGGCGCTAGCGGGCTCTCTCGATGAGCAGTTCTTC. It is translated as CASSESALAGSLDEQFF.

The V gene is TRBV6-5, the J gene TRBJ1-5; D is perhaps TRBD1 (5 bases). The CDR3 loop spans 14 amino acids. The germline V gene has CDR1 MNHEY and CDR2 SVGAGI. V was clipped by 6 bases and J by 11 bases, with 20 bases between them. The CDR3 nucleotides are TGTGCCAGCAGCCAGTCCGGGACCCCGGGGGCCCAGCATTTT. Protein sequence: CASSQSGTPGAQHF.

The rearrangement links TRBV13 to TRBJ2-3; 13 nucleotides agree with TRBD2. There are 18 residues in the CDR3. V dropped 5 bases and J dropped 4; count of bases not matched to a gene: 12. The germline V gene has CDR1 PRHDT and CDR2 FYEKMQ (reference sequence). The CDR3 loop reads CASSPGTSGTRPPDTQYF. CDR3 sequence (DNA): TGTGCCAGCAGCCCTGGGACTAGCGGGACTCGGCCCCCAGATACGCAGTATTTT.

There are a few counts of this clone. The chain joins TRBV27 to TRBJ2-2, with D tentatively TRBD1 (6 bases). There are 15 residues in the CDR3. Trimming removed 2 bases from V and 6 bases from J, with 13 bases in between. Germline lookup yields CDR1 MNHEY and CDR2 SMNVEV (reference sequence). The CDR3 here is CASSLPGDNPGELFF. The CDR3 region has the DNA TGTGCCAGCAGTTTACCAGGGGACAACCCCGGGGAGCTGTTTTTT.

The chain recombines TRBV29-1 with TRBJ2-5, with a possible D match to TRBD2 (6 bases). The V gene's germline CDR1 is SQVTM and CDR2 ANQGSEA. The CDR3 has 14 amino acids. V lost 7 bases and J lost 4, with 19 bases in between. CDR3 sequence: CSGGGTPTGETQYF. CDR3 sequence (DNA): TGCAGCGGGGGCGGGACCCCCACAGGAGAGACCCAGTACTTC. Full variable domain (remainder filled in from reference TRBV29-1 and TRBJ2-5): SAVISQKPSRDICQRGTSLTIQCQVDSQVTMMFWYRQQPGQSLTLIATANQGSEATYESGFVIDKFPISRPNLTFSTLTVSNMSPEDSSIYLCSGGGTPTGETQYFGPGTRLLVL.

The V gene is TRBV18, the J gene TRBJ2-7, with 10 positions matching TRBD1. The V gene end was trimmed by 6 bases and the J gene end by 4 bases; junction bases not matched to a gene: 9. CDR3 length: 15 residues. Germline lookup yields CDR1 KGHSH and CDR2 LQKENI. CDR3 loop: CASSPTGQGLYEQYF. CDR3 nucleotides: TGTGCCAGCTCCCCAACGGGACAGGGGTTGTACGAGCAGTACTTC.

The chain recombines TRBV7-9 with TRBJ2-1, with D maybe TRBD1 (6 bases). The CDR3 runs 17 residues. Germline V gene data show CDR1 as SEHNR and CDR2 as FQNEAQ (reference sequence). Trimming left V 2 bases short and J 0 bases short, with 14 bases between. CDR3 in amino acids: CASSLPLGHSSYNEQFF. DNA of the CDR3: TGTGCCAGCAGCTTACCCTTGGGACATAGCTCCTACAATGAGCAGTTCTTC.

CDR3 amino acids: CASHTLGGRGSSREKLFF. The CDR3 DNA reads TGTGCCAGTCATACCCTTGGAGGCAGGGGGTCGTCTAGGGAAAAACTGTTTTTT. The J gene is TRBJ1-4, the V gene TRBV28; TRBD1 matches at 7 bases. Losses at the gene ends were 9 bases for V and 8 bases for J; bases not matched to a gene: 24. This CDR3 comprises 18 residues. Germline values: CDR1 MDHEN, CDR2 SYDVKM.

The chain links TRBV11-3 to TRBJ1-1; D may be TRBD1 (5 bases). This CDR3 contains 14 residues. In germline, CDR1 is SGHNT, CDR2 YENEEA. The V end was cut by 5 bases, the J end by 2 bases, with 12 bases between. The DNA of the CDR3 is TGTGCCAGCAGCACTACAGGCTACAACACTGAAGCTTTCTTT. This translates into CASSTTGYNTEAFF.

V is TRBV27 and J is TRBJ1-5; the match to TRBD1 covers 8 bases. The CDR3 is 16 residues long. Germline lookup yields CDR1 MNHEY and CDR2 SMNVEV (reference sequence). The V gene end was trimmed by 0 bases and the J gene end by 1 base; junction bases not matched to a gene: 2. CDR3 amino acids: CASSLSTGESNQPQHF. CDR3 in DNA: TGTGCCAGCAGTTTATCGACAGGGGAGAGCAATCAGCCCCAGCATTTT.

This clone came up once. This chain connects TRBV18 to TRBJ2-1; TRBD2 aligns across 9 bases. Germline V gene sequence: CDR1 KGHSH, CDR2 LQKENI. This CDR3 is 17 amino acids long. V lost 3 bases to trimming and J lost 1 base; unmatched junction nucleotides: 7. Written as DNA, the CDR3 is TGTGCCAGCTCACCGACTAGCGGAGGGGGGTCCTACAATGAGCAGTTCTTC. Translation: CASSPTSGGGSYNEQFF.

Here the CDR3 DNA reads TGTGCCAGCAGTTTTCGGCTGGGAGGGTCGGGCTATGGCTACACCTTC. Protein: CASSFRLGGSGYGYTF. The chain combines TRBV28 with TRBJ1-2; D is uncertain. Trimming cost V 3 bases and J 4 bases, with 18 bases left between them. CDR1 is MDHEN and CDR2 is SYDVKM in the germline V gene. The CDR3 length is 16 residues.

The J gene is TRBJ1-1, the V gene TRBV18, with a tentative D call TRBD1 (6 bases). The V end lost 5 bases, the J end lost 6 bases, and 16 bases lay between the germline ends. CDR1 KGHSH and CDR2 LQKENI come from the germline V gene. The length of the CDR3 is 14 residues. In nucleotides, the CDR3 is TGTGCCAGCTCATCCCGGGGGGGCGCGCCTGAAGCTTTCTTT. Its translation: CASSSRGGAPEAFF.

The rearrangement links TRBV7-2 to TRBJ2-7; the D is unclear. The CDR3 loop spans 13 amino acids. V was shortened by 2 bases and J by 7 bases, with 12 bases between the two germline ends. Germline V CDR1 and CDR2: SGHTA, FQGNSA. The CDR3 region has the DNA TGTGCCAGCAGCTTATCTGCTCTCGGGGAGCAGTACTTC. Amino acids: CASSLSALGEQYF.

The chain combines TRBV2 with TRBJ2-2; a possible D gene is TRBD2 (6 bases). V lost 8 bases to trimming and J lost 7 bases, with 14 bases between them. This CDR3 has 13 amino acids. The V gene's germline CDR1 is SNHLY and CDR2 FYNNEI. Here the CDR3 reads CASRSLGGGELFF. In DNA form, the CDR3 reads TGTGCCAGCCGCTCTCTGGGGGGCGGGGAGCTGTTTTTT.

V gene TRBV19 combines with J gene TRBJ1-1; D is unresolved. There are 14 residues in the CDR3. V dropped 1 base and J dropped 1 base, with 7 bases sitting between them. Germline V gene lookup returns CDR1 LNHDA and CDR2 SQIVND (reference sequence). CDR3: CASSIAAGNTEAFF. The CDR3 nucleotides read TGTGCCAGTAGTATAGCCGCGGGGAACACTGAAGCTTTCTTT.

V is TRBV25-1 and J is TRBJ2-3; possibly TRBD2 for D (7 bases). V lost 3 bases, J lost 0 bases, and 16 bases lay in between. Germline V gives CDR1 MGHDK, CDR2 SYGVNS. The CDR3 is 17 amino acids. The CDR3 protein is CASSDGGGGPSTDTQYF. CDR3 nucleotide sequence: TGTGCCAGCAGTGATGGGGGAGGGGGACCTAGCACAGATACGCAGTATTTT.

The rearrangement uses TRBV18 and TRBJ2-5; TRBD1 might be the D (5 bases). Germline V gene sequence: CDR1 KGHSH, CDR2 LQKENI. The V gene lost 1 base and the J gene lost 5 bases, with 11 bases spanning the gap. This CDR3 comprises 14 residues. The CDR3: CASSPQQGYETQYF. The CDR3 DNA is TGTGCCAGCTCACCACAGCAGGGATATGAGACCCAGTACTTC. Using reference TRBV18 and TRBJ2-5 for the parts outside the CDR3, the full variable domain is NAGVMQNPRHLVRRRGQEARLRCSPMKGHSHVYWYRQLPEEGLKFMVYLQKENIIDESGMPKERFSAEFPKEGPSILRIQQVVRGDSAAYFCASSPQQGYETQYFGPGTRLLVL.

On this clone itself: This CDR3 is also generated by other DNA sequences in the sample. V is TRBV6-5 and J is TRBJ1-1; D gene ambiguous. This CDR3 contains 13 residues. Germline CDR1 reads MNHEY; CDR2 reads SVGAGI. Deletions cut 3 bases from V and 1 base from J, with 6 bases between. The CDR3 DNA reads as TGTGCCAGCAGTTATGGCGGGAACACTGAAGCTTTCTTT. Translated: CASSYGGNTEAFF.

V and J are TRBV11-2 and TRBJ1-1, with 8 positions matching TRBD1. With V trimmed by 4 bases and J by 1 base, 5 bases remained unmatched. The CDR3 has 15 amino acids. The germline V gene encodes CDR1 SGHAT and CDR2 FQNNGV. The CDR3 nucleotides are TGTGCCAGCAGCTCGCAGGGGGCGGGGAACACTGAAGCTTTCTTT. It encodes CASSSQGAGNTEAFF.